This T cell receptor beta chain was captured by sequencing in a study of blood T cell repertoires in COVID-19. On the study more broadly: The analysed material was cDNA or gDNA that came from T cells, B-cell-depleted T cells, or PBMCs.

Germline V gene sequence: CDR1 MGHDK, CDR2 SYGVNS. Deletions cut 5 bases from V and 5 bases from J, with 10 bases between. The CDR3 consists of 13 residues. This clone has a single count. Study processing details: By means of reference gene primer amplification, nucleated cell counts were estimated. Repertoires were generated with immunoSEQ multiplex PCR, while TCRdb's copy carries only in-frame clones and drops some. That table supplies the V and J calls and clone size; D and trimming were determined from the DNA. Of tens of thousands of clones in the sample, less than 95% were seen once. The receptor was derived from a human donor in a cohort sampled during active COVID-19. Sequenced: peripheral blood. This rearrangement joins TRBV25-1 to TRBJ1-5; a weak D match, TRBD1 (6 bases). Written as DNA, the CDR3 is TGTGCCAGCAGTTTGACAGGTTATCAGCCCCAGCATTTT. Protein product: CASSLTGYQPQHF.